The present T cell receptor beta chain was sequenced within a study of T cell repertoires in cytomegalovirus infection. This clonotype was found once. Its antigen is as yet unknown. TCRdb passed the reads through MiXCR, listing each CDR3 protein once. There are hundreds of thousands of distinct CDR3 sequences in the sample; roughly a third occur only once, and roughly a sixth lies in the top ten. V lost 8 bases and J 5 bases, leaving 15 bases between the germline ends. This CDR3 has 13 residues. Germline V gene lookup returns CDR1 WNHNN and CDR2 SYGVQD (reference sequence). The sequence derives from a human donor in good health (CMV status not recorded). Some clones in this sample may be carry-over from other donors' samples. The material was cultured PBMCs, obtained from culture after CMV antigen stimulation. The rearrangement joins TRBV10-1 to TRBJ2-5, with D possibly being TRBD1 or TRBD2 (5 bases each). CDR3 residues: CASAPGPLETQYF. In nucleotides, the CDR3 is TGCGCCAGCGCGCCGGGACCCCTGGAGACCCAGTACTTC.